This T cell receptor beta chain was sequenced during a study of blood T cells in healthy people across ages. Per the germline V gene, CDR1 is LGHNA and CDR2 is YSLEER. The CDR3 extends over 15 amino acids. Trimming took off 0 bases at V and 0 bases at J, with 8 bases between the two ends. Using a J-beta primer mix together with a sample-barcoded 5' primer, a second PCR was run for about 6 to 11 cycles. One entry per CDR3 protein results from TCRdb running MiXCR on the 5' RACE reads. Of about 770,000 distinct CDR3 sequences listed, around two fifths were seen once; the top ten hold about a fifth. As for this clonotype: What it recognizes is unknown.

The study, taken as a whole, reports: The long-lived group displayed more naive CD4+ cells, plus higher diversity, than the aged donors did.

The origin of this receptor is a man aged 55 to 69 in good health. Sequenced input: blood. The genes are TRBV4-3 and TRBJ2-5, with D possibly being TRBD2 (6 bases). CDR3 region: CASSQDAGNQETQYF. In nucleotides, the CDR3 is TGCGCCAGCAGCCAAGATGCGGGGAACCAAGAGACCCAGTACTTC.